The clone carrying this T cell receptor (beta chain) appeared a single time. The data were obtained in a study of technical replicates of blood from several donors. Data came from immunoSEQ multiplex PCR; TCRdb stores just in-frame clones and leaves some out. The sample contains 40,000 to 60,000 clones, around 90% of which appear only once. V was clipped by 2 bases and J by 3 bases, with 12 bases between them. Germline V gene lookup returns CDR1 MNHNY and CDR2 SVGAGI (reference sequence). The CDR3 runs to 15 residues. The specimen sequenced was PBMCs. The chain uses TRBV6-6 and TRBJ2-3; D possibly corresponds to TRBD2 (6 bases). The clonotype was recovered from a human donor in good health. Some clones in this sample may be carry-over from other donors' samples. CDR3 protein: CASSYGAGRTDTQYF. The CDR3 DNA follows: TGTGCCAGCAGTTACGGGGCGGGAAGGACAGATACGCAGTATTTT.